This TCR beta chain was profiled in a study of cytomegalovirus exposure and HLA in healthy donors. With 5 bases clipped from V and 4 bases from J, the junction kept 10 bases outside the gene matches. Germline CDR1 reads SGHTA; CDR2 reads FQGNSA. The CDR3 runs 15 residues. The repertoire was sequenced with immunoSEQ multiplex PCR; TCRdb's copy has only in-frame clones and lacks some. The repertoire includes about 88,000 clones, roughly 97% of them detected once, and less than 0.8% sits in the top ten. The source material was PBMCs. The TCR sequence derives from a young man in good health and CMV-seronegative. The chain couples TRBV7-2 to TRBJ1-2, with 7 bases aligning to TRBD1. Written as DNA, the CDR3 is TGTGCCAGCAGCCCACGGACAGGTGCGTTCTATGGCTACACCTTC. This codes for CASSPRTGAFYGYTF.